This T cell receptor beta chain was documented in a study of T-cell reconstitution after alpha-beta-depleted transplantation in children. Preparation of the TCRbeta library used unique molecular identifiers. Each CDR3 protein gets one entry after TCRdb re-called the PCR reads with MiXCR. The table shows 700,000 to 950,000 distinct CDR3 sequences, with 16% occurring only once. Findings of the study overall: Some patients showed high day-60 TCRbeta diversity, which derived from surviving recipient T cells and thymic progenitors. T-cell numbers and diversity one year post-transplant derived largely from freshly generated T cells. Reportedly, alpha-beta T cells present about two months post-transplant originated from several hundred expanded clones of graft origin.

Germline CDR1 and CDR2: SGHRS and YFSETQ. This CDR3 is 17 amino acids long. With 5 bases clipped from V and 2 bases from J, the junction kept 9 bases outside the gene matches. This clonotype was counted between two and nine times. Antigen specificity is unknown. This clonotype was obtained from a male patient between 10 and 17 years old who had a stem cell transplant for acute lymphoblastic leukemia, so the T cells may come from the graft donor. The specimen was PBMCs, mostly from graft donor cells, collected 360 days after TCRalphabeta/CD19-depleted stem cell transplant. This chain connects TRBV5-1 to TRBJ2-7; 14 bases match TRBD2. CDR3 sequence reads: CASRMKRGLAGAYEQYF. In DNA form, the CDR3 reads TGCGCCAGCAGAATGAAAAGGGGACTAGCGGGAGCCTACGAGCAGTACTTC.